The T cell receptor beta chain described here comes from a study of shared clonotypes between healthy human individuals. The authors divided CD4+ cells into CD45RA+ naive and CD45RA-negative memory subsets. Germline-derived CDR1 and CDR2 are SQVTM and ANQGSEA. The CDR3 runs to 14 residues. Trimming removed 1 base from V and 5 bases from J; junction bases left unmatched: 7. About 30,000 T cell genomes, or approximately 0.2 ug DNA, went into the sorted-subset replicate PCRs. TCRdb's copy holds only in-frame clones and misses some; the assay was immunoSEQ multiplex PCR. The data contain some 2,500,000 clones, around 90% of them singletons.

This sequence originates from a man between 18 and 29 years old in good health. Some clones in this sample may be carry-over from other donors' samples. The rearrangement links TRBV29-1 to TRBJ2-5, with 7 bases fitting TRBD1. Sample: naive CD4+ T cells from PBMCs. Described subset: CD45RA+ positively selected. CDR3: CSVEGTTGLETQYF. The DNA of the CDR3 is TGCAGCGTTGAAGGCACGACAGGGCTGGAGACCCAGTACTTC.